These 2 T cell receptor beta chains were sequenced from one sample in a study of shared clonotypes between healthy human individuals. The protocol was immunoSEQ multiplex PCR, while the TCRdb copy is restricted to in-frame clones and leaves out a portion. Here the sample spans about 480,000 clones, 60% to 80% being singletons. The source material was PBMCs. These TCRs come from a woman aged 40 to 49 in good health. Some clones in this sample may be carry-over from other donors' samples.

CDR3 DNA: TGCGCCAGCAGCTTGGCCGGGACCCGTGAGACCCAGTACTTC. Protein product: CASSLAGTRETQYF. The V and J genes are TRBV5-1 and TRBJ2-5; either TRBD1 or TRBD2 may supply D (5 bases each). This CDR3 comprises 14 residues. Trimming cost V 0 bases and J 5 bases, with 11 bases left between them. In germline, CDR1 is SGHRS, CDR2 YFSETQ.

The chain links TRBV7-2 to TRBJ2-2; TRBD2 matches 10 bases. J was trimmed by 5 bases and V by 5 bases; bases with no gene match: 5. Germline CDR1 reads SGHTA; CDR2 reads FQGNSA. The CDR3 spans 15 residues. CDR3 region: CASSNGLAATGELFF. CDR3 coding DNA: TGTGCCAGCAGCAACGGACTAGCGGCAACCGGGGAGCTGTTTTTT.